This paragraph covers one TCR beta chain sequence. Germline V gives CDR1 SEHNR, CDR2 FQNEAQ (reference sequence). The CDR3 spans 15 residues. The ends were cut back, 10 bases at V and 1 base at J, with 17 bases in the middle. This sample was taken from a study of blood T cell repertoires in COVID-19. Study details: Italy, Spain and the United States were the sources of the convalescent and acute COVID-19 samples. The cDNA or gDNA used as material had been derived from T cells, B-cell-depleted T cells, or PBMCs.

How the authors handled the data: Amplifying reference gene primers gave estimates of nucleated cell counts. TCRdb's copy holds only in-frame clones and misses some; the assay was immunoSEQ multiplex PCR. V and J calls and clone size are those listed in that table; D and trimming were worked out from the DNA. The sample contains fewer than 350,000 clones, around 86% of which appear only once. The study assigned cohorts using participant-reported clinical history. Sequencing was performed on PBMCs or T cells enriched from blood (not recorded which). The V and J genes are TRBV7-9 and TRBJ2-1; possibly TRBD1 for D (6 bases). This receptor was identified in a woman in her thirties or forties with acute COVID-19. This CDR3 reads CANRTQGESYNEQFF. The CDR3 DNA is TGTGCCAACAGAACACAGGGAGAGTCCTACAATGAGCAGTTCTTC.